These 4 T cell receptor beta chains were all obtained from the same sample, sequenced in a study of neoadjuvant nivolumab and ipilimumab in lung cancer. The protocol was immunoSEQ multiplex PCR, while the TCRdb copy is restricted to in-frame clones and leaves out a portion. The profile shows around 20,000 clones, around 77% of them singletons. The sequencing here drew on tumor tissue, taken after neoadjuvant nivolumab, alone or with ipilimumab, at or shortly before surgery. Source of these receptors: an adult with non-small cell lung cancer.

The CDR3: CASSPGRGGREQYF. CDR3 bases: TGTGCCAGCTCACCAGGGAGGGGGGGACGCGAGCAGTACTTC. This sequence joins TRBV18 and TRBJ2-7; tentatively, D is TRBD2 (7 bases). Trimming pared 2 bases from V and 6 bases from J, leaving 14 bases between. Germline V CDR1 and CDR2: KGHSH, LQKENI. The CDR3 length is 14 residues.

The chain combines TRBV18 with TRBJ2-7; D gene uncertain. The CDR3 length is 13 residues. The germline V gene encodes CDR1 KGHSH and CDR2 LQKENI. Trimming cost V 1 base and J 2 bases, with 6 bases left between them. CDR3 amino acids: CASSPLTTYEQYF. In DNA, the CDR3 is TGTGCCAGCTCACCACTGACAACCTACGAGCAGTACTTC. The whole variable domain, filled in from reference TRBV18 and TRBJ2-7, reads NAGVMQNPRHLVRRRGQEARLRCSPMKGHSHVYWYRQLPEEGLKFMVYLQKENIIDESGMPKERFSAEFPKEGPSILRIQQVVRGDSAAYFCASSPLTTYEQYFGPGTRLTVT.

V gene TRBV30 combines with J gene TRBJ2-2; tentative D call: TRBD1 (5 bases). The ends were cut back, 1 base at V and 8 bases at J, with 17 bases in the middle. Germline-derived CDR1 and CDR2 are GTSNPN and SVGIG (reference sequence). The CDR3 length is 15 residues. The CDR3 region has the DNA TGTGCCTGGAGTGAAGGCTCCGCCCCAGGGGGGGAGCTGTTTTTT. Its translation: CAWSEGSAPGGELFF.

The chain is built from TRBV7-9 and TRBJ2-2; either TRBD1 or TRBD2 may supply D (5 bases each). The CDR3 spans 13 residues. Germline-derived CDR1 and CDR2 are SEHNR and FQNEAQ (reference sequence). Trimming removed 5 bases from V and 3 bases from J, with 7 bases in between. The CDR3 here is CASSGGYTGELFF. The CDR3 bases are TGTGCCAGCAGCGGGGGTTACACCGGGGAGCTGTTTTTT.